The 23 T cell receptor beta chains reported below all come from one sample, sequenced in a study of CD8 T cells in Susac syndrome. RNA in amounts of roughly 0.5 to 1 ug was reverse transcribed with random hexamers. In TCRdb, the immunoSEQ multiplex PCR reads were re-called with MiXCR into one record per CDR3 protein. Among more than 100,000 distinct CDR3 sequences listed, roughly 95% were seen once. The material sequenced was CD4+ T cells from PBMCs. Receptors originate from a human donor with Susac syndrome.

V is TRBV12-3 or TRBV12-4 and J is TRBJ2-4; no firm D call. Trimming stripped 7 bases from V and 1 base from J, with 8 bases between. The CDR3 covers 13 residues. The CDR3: CASTAEAKNIQYF. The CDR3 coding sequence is TGTGCCAGCACCGCCGAGGCCAAAAACATTCAGTACTTC.

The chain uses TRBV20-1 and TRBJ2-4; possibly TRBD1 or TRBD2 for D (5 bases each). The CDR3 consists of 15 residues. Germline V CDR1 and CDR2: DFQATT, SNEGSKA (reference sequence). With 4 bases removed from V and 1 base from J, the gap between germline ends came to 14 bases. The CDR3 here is CSAIEGRSAKNIQYF. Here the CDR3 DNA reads TGCAGTGCTATTGAGGGGCGCTCGGCCAAAAACATTCAGTACTTC.

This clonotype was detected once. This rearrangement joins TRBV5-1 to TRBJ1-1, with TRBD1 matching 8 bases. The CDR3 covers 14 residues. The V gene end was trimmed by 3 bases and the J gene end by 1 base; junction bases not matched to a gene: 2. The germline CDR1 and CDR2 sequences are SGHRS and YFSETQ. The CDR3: CASSWDRTNTEAFF. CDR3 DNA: TGCGCCAGCAGCTGGGACAGGACGAACACTGAAGCTTTCTTT.

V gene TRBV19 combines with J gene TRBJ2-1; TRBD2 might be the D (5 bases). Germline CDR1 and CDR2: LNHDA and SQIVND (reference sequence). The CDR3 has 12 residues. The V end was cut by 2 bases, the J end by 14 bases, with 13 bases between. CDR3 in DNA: TGTGCCAGTAGTATACGGACTCGCGCGAAGTTCTTC. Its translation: CASSIRTRAKFF.

CDR3 DNA sequence: TGCAGTGCTAGAGACCCAAACACCATATATTTT. It is translated as CSARDPNTIYF. The J gene is TRBJ1-3, the V gene TRBV20-1; no definite D call. This CDR3 is built from 11 residues. Germline lookup yields CDR1 DFQATT and CDR2 SNEGSKA (reference sequence). Trimming took off 0 bases at V and 6 bases at J, with 3 bases between the two ends.

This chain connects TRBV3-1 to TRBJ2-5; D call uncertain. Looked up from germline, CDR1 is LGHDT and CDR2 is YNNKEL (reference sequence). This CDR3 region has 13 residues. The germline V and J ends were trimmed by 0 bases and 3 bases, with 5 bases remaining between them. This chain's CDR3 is CASSQDPEETQYF. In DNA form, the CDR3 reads TGTGCCAGCAGCCAAGACCCGGAAGAGACCCAGTACTTC.

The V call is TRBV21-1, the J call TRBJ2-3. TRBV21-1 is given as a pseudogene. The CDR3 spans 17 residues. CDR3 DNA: TGTGCCAGCAGCCCCCAACGACCGAACTTCCCCACAGATACGCAGTATTTT. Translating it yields CASSPQRPNFPTDTQYF.

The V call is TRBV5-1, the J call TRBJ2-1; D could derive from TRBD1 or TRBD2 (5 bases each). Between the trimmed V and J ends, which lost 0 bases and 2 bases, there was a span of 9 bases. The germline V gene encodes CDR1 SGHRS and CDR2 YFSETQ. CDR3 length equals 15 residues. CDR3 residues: CASSLVGTTYNEQFF. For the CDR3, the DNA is TGCGCCAGCAGCTTGGTGGGGACCACCTACAATGAGCAGTTCTTC.

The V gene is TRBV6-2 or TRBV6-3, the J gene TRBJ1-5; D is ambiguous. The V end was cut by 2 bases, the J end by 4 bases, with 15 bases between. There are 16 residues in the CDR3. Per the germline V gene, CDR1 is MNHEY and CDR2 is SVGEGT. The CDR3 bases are TGTGCCAGCAGTTACGGCGGCAGGAGACTTAATCAGCCCCAGCATTTT. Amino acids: CASSYGGRRLNQPQHF.

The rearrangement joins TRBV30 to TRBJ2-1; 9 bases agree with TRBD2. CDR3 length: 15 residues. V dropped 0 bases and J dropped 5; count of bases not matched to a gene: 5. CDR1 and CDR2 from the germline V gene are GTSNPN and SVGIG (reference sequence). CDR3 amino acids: CAWSVGLAGNNEQFF. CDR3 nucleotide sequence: TGTGCCTGGAGTGTAGGTCTAGCGGGGAACAATGAGCAGTTCTTC.

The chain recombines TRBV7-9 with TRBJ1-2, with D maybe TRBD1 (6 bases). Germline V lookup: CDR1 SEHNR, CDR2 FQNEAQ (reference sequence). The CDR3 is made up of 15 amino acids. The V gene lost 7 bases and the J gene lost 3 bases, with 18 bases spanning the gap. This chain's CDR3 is CASTQNDRNYYGYTF. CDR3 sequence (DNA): TGTGCCAGCACCCAAAACGACAGGAACTACTATGGCTACACCTTC.

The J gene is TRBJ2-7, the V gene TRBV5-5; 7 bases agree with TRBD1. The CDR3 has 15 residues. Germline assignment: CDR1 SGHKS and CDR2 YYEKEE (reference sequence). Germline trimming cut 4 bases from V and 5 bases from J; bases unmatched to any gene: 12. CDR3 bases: TGTGCCAGCAGCGCTACAGGGGCCATCTCGGACGAGCAGTACTTC. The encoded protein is CASSATGAISDEQYF. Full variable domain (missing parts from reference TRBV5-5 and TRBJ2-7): DAGVTQSPTHLIKTRGQQVTLRCSPISGHKSVSWYQQVLGQGPQFIFQYYEKEERGRGNFPDRFSARQFPNYSSELNVNALLLGDSALYLCASSATGAISDEQYFGPGTRLTVT.

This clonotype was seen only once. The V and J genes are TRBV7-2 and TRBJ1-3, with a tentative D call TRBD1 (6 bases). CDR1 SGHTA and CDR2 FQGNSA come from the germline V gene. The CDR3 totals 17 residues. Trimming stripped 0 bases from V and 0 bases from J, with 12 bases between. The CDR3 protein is CASSLAPGANSGNTIYF. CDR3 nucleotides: TGTGCCAGCAGCTTAGCGCCGGGGGCAAACTCTGGAAACACCATATATTTT.

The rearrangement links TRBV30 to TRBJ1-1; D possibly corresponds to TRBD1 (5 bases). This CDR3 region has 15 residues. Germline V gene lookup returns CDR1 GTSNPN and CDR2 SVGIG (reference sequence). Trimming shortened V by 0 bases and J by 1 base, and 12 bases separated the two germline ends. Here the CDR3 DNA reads TGTGCCTGGAGTGTAGGGGACCGGGGGAACACTGAAGCTTTCTTT. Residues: CAWSVGDRGNTEAFF.

The DNA for the CDR3 is TGTGCCTGGAGTCGGACAGCCTTTGGGAACACTGAAGCTTTCTTT. Amino acid sequence: CAWSRTAFGNTEAFF. The chain links TRBV30 to TRBJ1-1; a weak D match, TRBD1 (6 bases). Per germline, CDR1 GTSNPN and CDR2 SVGIG (reference sequence). The CDR3 extends over 15 amino acids. V gave up 2 bases and J gave up 1 base, with 14 bases separating them.

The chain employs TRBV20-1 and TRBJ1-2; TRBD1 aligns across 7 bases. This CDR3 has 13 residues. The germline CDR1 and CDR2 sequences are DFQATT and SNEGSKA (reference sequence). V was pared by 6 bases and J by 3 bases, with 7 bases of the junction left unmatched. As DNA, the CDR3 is TGCAGTGCCCAAACCGGGACAGACTATGGCTACACCTTC. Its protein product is CSAQTGTDYGYTF.

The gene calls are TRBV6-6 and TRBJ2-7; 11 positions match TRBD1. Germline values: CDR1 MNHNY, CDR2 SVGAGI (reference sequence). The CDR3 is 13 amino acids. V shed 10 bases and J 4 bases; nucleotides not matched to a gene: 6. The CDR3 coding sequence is TGTGCCACCGCGGACAGGGGGCTGTACGAGCAGTACTTC. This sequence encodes CATADRGLYEQYF.

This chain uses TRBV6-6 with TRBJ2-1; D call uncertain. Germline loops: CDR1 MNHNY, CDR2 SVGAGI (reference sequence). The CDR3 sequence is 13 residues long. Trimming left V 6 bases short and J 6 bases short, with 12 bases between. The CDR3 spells CASRSQIVNEQFF. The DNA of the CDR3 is TGTGCCAGCAGGTCTCAAATTGTCAATGAGCAGTTCTTC.

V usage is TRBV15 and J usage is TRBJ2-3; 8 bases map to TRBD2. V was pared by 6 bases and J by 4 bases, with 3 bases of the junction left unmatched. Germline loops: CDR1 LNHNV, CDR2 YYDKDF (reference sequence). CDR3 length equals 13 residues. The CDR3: CATSSGNADTQYF. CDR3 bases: TGTGCCACCAGTAGCGGGAACGCAGATACGCAGTATTTT. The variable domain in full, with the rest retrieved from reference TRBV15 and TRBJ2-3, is DAMVIQNPRYQVTQFGKPVTLSCSQTLNHNVMYWYQQKSSQAPKLLFHYYDKDFNNEADTPDNFQSRRPNTSFCFLDIRSPGLGDTAMYLCATSSGNADTQYFGPGTRLTVL.

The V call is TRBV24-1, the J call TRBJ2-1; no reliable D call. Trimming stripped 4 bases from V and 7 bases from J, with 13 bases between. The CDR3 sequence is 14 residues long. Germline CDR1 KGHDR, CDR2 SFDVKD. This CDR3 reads CATSDPNRRNEQFF. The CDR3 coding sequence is TGTGCCACCAGTGACCCAAACCGTAGGAATGAGCAGTTCTTC.

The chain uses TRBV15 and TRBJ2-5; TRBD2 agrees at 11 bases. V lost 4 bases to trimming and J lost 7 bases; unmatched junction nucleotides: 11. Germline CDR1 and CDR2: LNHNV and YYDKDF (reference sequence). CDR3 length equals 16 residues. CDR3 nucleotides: TGTGCCACCAGCACCCCACTAGCGGGAGTGGTGAGGACCCAGTACTTC. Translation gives CATSTPLAGVVRTQYF. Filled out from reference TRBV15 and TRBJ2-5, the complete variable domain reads DAMVIQNPRYQVTQFGKPVTLSCSQTLNHNVMYWYQQKSSQAPKLLFHYYDKDFNNEADTPDNFQSRRPNTSFCFLDIRSPGLGDTAMYLCATSTPLAGVVRTQYFGPGTRLLVL.

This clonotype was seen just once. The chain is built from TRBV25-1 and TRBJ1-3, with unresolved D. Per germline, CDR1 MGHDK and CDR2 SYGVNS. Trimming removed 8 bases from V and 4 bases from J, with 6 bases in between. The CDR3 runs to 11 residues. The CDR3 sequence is CASDFGNTIYF. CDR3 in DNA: TGTGCCAGCGATTTCGGAAACACCATATATTTT.

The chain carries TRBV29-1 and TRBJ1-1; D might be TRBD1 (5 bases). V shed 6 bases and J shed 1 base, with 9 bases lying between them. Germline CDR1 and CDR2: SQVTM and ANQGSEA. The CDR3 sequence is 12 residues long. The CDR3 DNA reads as TGCAGCGTGGGACTCAGGAACACTGAAGCTTTCTTT. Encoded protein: CSVGLRNTEAFF.